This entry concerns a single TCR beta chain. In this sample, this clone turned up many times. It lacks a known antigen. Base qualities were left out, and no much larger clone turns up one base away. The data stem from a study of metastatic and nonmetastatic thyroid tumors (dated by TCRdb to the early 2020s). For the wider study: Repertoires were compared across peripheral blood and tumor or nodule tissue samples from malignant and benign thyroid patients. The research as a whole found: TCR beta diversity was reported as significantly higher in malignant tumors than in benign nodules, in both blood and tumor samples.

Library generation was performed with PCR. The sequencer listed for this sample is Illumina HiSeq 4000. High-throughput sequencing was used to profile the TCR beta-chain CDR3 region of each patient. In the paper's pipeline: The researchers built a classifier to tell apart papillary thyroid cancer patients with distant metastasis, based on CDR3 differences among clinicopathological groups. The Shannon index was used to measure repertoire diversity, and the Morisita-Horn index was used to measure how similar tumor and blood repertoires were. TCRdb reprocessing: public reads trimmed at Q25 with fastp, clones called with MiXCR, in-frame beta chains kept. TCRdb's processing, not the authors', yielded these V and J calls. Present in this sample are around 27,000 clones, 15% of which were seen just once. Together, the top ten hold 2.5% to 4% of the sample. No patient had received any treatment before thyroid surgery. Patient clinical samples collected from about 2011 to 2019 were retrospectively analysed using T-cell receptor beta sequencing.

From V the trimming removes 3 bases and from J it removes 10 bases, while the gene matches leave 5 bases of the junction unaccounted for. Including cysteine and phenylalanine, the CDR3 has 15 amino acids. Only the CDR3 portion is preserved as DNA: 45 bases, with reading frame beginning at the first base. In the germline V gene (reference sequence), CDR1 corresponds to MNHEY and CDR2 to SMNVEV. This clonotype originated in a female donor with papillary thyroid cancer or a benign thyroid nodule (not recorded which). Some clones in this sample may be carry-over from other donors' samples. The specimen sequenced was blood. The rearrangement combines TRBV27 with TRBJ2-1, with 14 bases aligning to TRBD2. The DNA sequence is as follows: TGTGCCAGCAGTTTGGGACTAGCGGGAGTGGACGAGCAGTTCTTC. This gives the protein CASSLGLAGVDEQFF.